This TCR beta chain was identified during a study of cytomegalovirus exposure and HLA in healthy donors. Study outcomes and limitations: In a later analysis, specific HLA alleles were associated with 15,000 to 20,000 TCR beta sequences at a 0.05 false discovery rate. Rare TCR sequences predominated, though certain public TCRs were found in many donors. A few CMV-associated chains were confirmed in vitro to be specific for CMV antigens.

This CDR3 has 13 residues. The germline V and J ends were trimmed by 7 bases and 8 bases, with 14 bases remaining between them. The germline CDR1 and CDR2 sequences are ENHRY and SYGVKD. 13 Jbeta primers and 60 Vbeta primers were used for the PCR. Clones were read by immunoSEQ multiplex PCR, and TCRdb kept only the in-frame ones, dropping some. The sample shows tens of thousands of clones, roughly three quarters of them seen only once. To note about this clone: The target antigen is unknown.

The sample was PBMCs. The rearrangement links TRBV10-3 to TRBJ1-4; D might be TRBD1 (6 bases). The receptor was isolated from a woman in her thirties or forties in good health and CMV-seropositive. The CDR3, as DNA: TGTGCCATCAAGGGACAACAGGACGAAAAACTGTTTTTT. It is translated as CAIKGQQDEKLFF.